This paragraph covers one T cell receptor beta chain sequence. Its matching antigen is unknown. This record belongs to a study of cytomegalovirus exposure and HLA in healthy donors. The ends lost 8 bases at V and 0 bases at J; junction bases unmatched: 7. The CDR3 has 15 amino acids. Germline CDR1 reads MGHRA; CDR2 reads YSYEKL. The study, taken as a whole, reports: The analysis excluded some indistinguishable V segments, including TRBV6-2 and TRBV6-3. Reported performance of the classifier showed diagnosis of cytomegalovirus status with high specificity and sensitivity. According to the study, roughly 160 TCR beta chains were cytomegalovirus-associated.

PCR used 60 Vbeta primers and 13 Jbeta primers. Original handling: Later, an analysis found 80 million or so unique TCR beta chains, and about 9.9 million of these were shared. Some clones are missing from TCRdb's copy, which holds only in-frame ones; the method was immunoSEQ multiplex PCR. For V, J and clone size, that table is used; D and trimming come from the DNA. The sample yields about 150,000 clones, roughly three quarters seen once. This receptor was obtained from a woman between 40 and 55 years old in good health and CMV-seronegative. V is TRBV4-1 and J is TRBJ2-7; 10 nucleotides align to TRBD2. The source material was PBMCs. CDR3: CASGPGLAYSYEQYF. For the CDR3, the DNA is TGCGCCAGCGGCCCGGGACTAGCGTACTCCTACGAGCAGTACTTC.